The clone carrying this T cell receptor beta chain was observed many times. Its cognate antigen is unknown. These data come from a study of molecular identifiers for immune sequencing clone quantification. A CD8+CD4-CCR7+CD45RA+ gate was used to sort naive CD8 T cells. Previously described methods and listed TCR primers were employed for the bulk TCR libraries. MiXCR was run by TCRdb on the PCR reads, yielding one entry per CDR3 protein. The sample has fewer than 100,000 distinct CDR3 sequences; under 25% are singletons. General study results and limits: Among effectors, clones above 20 RNA copies held over 98% of molecules; among naive cells, under 1%. Highly expanded clone sizes could be underestimated through barcode sharing by identical TCR molecules.

Trimming cost V 4 bases and J 0 bases, with 15 bases left between them. Germline CDR1 is MDHEN and CDR2 is SYDVKM. The CDR3 contains 16 residues. This TCR came from a human donor in good health. Some libraries in this study had Jurkat cell RNA spiked in. The chain employs TRBV28 and TRBJ2-5; D is perhaps TRBD1 (6 bases). The specimen was naive CD8+ T cells from blood, with Jurkat cell RNA spiked in. Documented subset: FACS-sorted CD8+CD4-CCR7+CD45RA+ naive T cells. The CDR3 sequence is CASSSTQGWYQETQYF. CDR3 bases: TGTGCCAGCAGTTCCACACAGGGATGGTACCAAGAGACCCAGTACTTC. Combining the CDR3 with reference TRBV28 and TRBJ2-5 gives the whole variable domain DVKVTQSSRYLVKRTGEKVFLECVQDMDHENMFWYRQDPGLGLRLIYFSYDVKMKEKGDIPEGYSVSREKKERFSLILESASTNQTSMYLCASSSTQGWYQETQYFGPGTRLLVL.